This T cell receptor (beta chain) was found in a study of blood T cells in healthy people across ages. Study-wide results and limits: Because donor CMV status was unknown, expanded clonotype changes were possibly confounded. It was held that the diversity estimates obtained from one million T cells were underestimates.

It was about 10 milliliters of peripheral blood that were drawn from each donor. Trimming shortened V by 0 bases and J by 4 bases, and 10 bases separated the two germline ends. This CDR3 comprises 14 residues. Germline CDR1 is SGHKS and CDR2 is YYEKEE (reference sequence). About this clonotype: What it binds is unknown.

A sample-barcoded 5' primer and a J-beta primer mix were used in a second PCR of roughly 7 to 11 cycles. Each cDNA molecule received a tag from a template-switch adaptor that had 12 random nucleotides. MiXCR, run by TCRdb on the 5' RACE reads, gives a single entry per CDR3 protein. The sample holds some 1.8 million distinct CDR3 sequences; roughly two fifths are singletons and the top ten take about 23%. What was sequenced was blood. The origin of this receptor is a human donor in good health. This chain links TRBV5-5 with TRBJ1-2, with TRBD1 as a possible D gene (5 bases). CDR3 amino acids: CASSLEGPSYGYTF. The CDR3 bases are TGTGCCAGCAGCTTGGAGGGGCCGAGCTATGGCTACACCTTC.